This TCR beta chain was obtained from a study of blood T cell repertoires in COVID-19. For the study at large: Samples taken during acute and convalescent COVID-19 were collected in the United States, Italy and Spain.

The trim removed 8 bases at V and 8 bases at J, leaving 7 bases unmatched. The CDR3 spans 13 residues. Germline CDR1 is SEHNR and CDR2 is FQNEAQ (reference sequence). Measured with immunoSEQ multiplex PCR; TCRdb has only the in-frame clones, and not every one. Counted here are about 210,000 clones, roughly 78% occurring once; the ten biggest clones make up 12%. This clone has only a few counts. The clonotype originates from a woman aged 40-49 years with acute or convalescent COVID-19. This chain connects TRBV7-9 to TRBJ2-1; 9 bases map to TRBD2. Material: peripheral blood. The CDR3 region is CASLVAGEHEQFF. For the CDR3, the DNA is TGTGCCAGCCTGGTAGCGGGAGAGCATGAGCAGTTCTTC.